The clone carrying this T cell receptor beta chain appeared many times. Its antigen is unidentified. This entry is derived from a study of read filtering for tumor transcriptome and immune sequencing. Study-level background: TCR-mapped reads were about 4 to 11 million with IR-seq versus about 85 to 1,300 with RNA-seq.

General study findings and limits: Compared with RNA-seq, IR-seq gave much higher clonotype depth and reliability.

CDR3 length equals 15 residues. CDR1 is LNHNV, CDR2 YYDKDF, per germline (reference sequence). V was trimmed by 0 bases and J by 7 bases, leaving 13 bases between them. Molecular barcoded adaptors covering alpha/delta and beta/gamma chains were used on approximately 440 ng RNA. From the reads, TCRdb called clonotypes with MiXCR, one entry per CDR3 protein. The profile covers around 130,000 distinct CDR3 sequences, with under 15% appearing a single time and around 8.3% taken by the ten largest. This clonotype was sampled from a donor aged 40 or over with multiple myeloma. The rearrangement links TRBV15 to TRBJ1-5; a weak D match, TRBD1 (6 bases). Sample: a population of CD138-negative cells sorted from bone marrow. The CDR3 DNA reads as TGTGCCACCAGCAGAGATTTTCAGGGGAACCAGCCCCAGCATTTT. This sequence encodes CATSRDFQGNQPQHF.